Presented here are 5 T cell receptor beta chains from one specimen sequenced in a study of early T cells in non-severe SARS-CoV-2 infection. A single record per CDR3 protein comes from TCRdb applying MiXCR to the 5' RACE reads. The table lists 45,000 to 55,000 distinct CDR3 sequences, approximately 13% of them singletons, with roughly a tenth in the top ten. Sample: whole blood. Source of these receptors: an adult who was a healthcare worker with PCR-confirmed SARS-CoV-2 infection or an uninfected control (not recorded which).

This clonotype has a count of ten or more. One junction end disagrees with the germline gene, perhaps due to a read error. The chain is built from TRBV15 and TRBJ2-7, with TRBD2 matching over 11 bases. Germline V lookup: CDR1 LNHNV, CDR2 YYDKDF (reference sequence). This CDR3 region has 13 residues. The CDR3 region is CATRLAGGPSVNF. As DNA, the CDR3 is TGTGCCACCAGGTTAGCGGGGGGGCCTTCGGTTAACTTC. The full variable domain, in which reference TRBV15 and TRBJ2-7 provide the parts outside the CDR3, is DAMVIQNPRYQVTQFGKPVTLSCSQTLNHNVMYWYQQKSSQAPKLLFHYYDKDFNNEADTPDNFQSRRPNTSFCFLDIRSPGLGDTAMYLCATRLAGGPSVNFGPGTRLTVT.

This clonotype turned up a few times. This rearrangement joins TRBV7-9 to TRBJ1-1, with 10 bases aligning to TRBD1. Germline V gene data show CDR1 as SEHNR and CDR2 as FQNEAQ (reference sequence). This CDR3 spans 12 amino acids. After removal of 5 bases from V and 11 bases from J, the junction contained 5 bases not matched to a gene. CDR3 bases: TGTGCCAGCAGCACGGGACAGGGGCACGCTTTCTTT. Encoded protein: CASSTGQGHAFF.

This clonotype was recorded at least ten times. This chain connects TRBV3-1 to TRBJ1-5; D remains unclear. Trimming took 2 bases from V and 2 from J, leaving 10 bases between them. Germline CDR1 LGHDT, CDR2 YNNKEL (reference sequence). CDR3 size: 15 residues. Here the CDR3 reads CASSQSKGRNQPQHF. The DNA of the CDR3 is TGTGCCAGCAGCCAAAGCAAAGGGCGCAATCAGCCCCAGCATTTT. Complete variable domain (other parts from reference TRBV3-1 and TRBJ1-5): DTAVSQTPKYLVTQMGNDKSIKCEQNLGHDTMYWYKQDSKKFLKIMFSYNNKELIINETVPNRFSPKSPDKAHLNLHINSLELGDSAVYFCASSQSKGRNQPQHFGDGTRLSIL.

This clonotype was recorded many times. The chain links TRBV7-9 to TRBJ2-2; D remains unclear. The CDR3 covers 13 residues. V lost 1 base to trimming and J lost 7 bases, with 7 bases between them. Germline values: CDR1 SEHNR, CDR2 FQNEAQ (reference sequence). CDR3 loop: CASSLVVVGELFF. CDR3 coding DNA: TGTGCCAGCAGCTTAGTAGTTGTCGGGGAGCTGTTTTTT.

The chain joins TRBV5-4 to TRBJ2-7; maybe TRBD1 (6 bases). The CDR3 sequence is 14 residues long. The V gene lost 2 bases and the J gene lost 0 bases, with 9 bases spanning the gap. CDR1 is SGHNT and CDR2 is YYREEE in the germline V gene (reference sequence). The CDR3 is CASSFGQNSYEQYF. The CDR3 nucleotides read TGTGCCAGCAGCTTCGGACAGAACTCCTACGAGCAGTACTTC.